This TCR beta chain was profiled in a study of blood T cell repertoires in COVID-19. As for the study in general: COVID-19 samples collected from the United States, Italy and Spain covered acute and convalescent phases. The cDNA or gDNA used as material had been derived from T cells, B-cell-depleted T cells, or PBMCs.

How the authors handled the data: Amplified reference gene primers provided the basis for estimating nucleated cell counts. Clones were read by immunoSEQ multiplex PCR, and TCRdb kept only the in-frame ones, dropping some. V, J and clone size are taken as reported in that table, and D and trimming were inferred from the DNA itself. The data hold fewer than 80,000 clones, with more than 75% observed a single time. Germline V CDR1 and CDR2: MNHEY, SVGAGI. The CDR3 covers 14 residues. Trimming took 7 bases from V and 0 from J, leaving 10 bases between them. What was sequenced was peripheral blood. The chain employs TRBV6-5 and TRBJ2-1, with D tentatively TRBD1 (6 bases). The receptor comes from a woman of 80 years or more with active or convalescent COVID-19. For the CDR3, the DNA is TGTGCCAGCAATCTGGACAGCTCCTACAATGAGCAGTTCTTC. Translated, it gives CASNLDSSYNEQFF.